The source of this T cell receptor beta chain is a study of OX40 agonist ivuxolimab in advanced cancers. Overall study findings and caveats: Clonal expansion in partial responders at 0.1-3.0 mg/kg ranked among the lowest.

The table came from immunoSEQ multiplex PCR; TCRdb's copy has only in-frame clones and leaves some out. The profile covers about 94,000 clones, with about nine tenths appearing a single time and about 0.29% taken by the ten largest. This clone came up once. Its antigen is unknown. The ends lost 5 bases at V and 0 bases at J; junction bases unmatched: 14. This CDR3 contains 18 residues. Germline CDR1 and CDR2: SGHVS and FNYEAQ. This TCR derives from an adult with an advanced solid tumor such as melanoma, head and neck, liver or kidney cancer. This chain connects TRBV7-6 to TRBJ1-2; 8 bases fit TRBD1. The starting material was CD4+ or CD8+ T cells sorted from blood, obtained in a trial of the OX40 agonist ivuxolimab. The chain's CDR3 is CASSVGTGGDLANYGYTF. Written as DNA, the CDR3 is TGTGCCAGCAGCGTGGGGACAGGCGGGGATTTAGCTAACTATGGCTACACCTTC.